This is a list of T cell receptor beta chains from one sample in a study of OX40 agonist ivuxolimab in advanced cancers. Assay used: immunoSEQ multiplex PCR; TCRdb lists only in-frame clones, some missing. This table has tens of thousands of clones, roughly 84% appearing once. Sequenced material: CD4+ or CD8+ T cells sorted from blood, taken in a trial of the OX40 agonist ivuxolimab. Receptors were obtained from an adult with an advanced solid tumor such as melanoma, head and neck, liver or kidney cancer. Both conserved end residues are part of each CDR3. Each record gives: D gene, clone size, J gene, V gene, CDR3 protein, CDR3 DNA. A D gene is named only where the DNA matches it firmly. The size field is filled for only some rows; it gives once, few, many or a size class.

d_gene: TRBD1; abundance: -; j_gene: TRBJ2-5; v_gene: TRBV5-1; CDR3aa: CASSLPGTGAPAGIQETQYF; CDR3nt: TGCGCCAGCAGCCTTCCCGGGACAGGGGCCCCAGCGGGGATCCAAGAGACCCAGTACTTC
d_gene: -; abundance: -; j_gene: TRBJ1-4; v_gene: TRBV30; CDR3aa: CAWGGASGTEKLFF; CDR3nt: TGTGCCTGGGGGGGAGCCTCTGGAACTGAAAAACTGTTTTTT
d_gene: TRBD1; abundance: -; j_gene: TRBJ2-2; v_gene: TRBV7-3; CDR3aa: CASSPKTGLNGELFF; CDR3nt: TGTGCCAGCAGCCCTAAGACAGGGCTTAACGGGGAGCTGTTTTTT
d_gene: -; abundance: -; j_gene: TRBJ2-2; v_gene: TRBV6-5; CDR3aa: CASRSPGTATGELFF; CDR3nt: TGTGCCAGCAGATCCCCCGGGACGGCCACCGGGGAGCTGTTTTTT
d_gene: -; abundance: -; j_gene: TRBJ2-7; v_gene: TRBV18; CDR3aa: CASSPTVGGEQYF; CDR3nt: TGTGCCAGCTCACCGACCGTGGGTGGCGAGCAGTACTTC
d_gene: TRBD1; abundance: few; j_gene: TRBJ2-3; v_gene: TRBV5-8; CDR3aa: CASSLEQGRHTQYF; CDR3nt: TGTGCCAGCAGCTTAGAACAGGGGAGACATACGCAGTATTTT
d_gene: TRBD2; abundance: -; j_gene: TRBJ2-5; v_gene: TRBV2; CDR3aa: CASGTSKETQYF; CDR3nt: TGTGCCAGCGGGACTAGCAAGGAGACCCAGTACTTC
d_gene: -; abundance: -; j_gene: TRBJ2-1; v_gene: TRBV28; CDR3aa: CASSQAGMGGYNEQFF; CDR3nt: TGTGCCAGCAGTCAAGCAGGGATGGGGGGTTACAATGAGCAGTTCTTC
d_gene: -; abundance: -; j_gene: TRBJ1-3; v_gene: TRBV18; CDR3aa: CASSPAHPPGNTIYF; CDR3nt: TGTGCCAGCTCACCTGCCCATCCCCCTGGAAACACCATATATTTT
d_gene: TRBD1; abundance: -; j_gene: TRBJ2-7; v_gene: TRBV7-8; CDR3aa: CASSFGTGTSYEQYF; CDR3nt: TGTGCCAGCAGCTTCGGGACAGGGACTTCCTACGAGCAGTACTTC
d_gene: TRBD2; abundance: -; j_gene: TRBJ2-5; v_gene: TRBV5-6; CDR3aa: CASSLALGLAGAETQYF; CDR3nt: TGTGCCAGCAGCTTGGCGCTAGGACTAGCGGGAGCAGAGACCCAGTACTTC
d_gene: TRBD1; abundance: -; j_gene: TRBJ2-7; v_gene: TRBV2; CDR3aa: CASSEPRTGGPLEQYF; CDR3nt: TGTGCCAGCAGTGAACCGAGGACAGGGGGCCCTCTCGAGCAGTACTTC
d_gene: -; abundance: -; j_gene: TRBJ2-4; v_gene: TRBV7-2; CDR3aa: CASSPNQGTKNIQYF; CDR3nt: TGTGCCAGCAGCCCCAACCAGGGAACCAAAAACATTCAGTACTTC
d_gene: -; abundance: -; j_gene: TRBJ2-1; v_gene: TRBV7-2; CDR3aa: CASSLGGYYEQFF; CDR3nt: TGTGCCAGCAGCTTAGGGGGATACTATGAGCAGTTCTTC
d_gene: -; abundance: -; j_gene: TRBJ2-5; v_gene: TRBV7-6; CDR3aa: CASSLAATFQETQYF; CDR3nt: TGTGCCAGCAGCTTAGCGGCGACGTTCCAAGAGACCCAGTACTTC
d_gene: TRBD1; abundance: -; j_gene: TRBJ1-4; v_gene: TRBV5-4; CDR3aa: CASSSTGQGNEKLFF; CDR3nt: TGTGCCAGCAGCTCGACGGGACAGGGTAATGAAAAACTGTTTTTT
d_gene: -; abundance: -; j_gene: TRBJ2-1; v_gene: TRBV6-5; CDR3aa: CAATEGPYNEQFF; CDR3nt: TGTGCCGCGACAGAGGGTCCGTACAATGAGCAGTTCTTC
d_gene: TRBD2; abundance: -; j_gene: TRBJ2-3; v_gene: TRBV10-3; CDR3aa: CAISESFGGGAVPDTQYF; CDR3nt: TGTGCCATCAGTGAGTCCTTTGGCGGGGGGGCCGTCCCAGATACGCAGTATTTT
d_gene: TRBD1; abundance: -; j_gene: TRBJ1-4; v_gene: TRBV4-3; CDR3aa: CASSQEDRGRGEKLFF; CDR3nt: TGCGCCAGCAGCCAGGAGGACAGGGGGCGCGGGGAAAAACTGTTTTTT
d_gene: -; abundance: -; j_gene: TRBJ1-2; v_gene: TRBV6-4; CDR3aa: CANPGTHGYTF; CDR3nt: TGTGCCAACCCAGGGACCCATGGCTACACCTTC
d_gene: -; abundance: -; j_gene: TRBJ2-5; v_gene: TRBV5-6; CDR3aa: CASTLGDFQETQYF; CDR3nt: TGTGCCAGCACCCTCGGGGACTTTCAAGAGACCCAGTACTTC
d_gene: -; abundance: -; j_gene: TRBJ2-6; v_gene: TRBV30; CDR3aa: CACSGGSGANVLTF; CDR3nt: TGTGCCTGTAGTGGCGGCTCTGGGGCCAACGTCCTGACTTTC
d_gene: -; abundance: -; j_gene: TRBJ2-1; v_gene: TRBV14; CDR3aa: CASSPTQFNEQFF; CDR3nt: TGTGCCAGCAGCCCCACACAGTTCAATGAGCAGTTCTTC
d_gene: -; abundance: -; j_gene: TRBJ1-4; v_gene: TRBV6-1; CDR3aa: CASSEAQGFNEKLFF; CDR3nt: TGTGCCAGCAGTGAAGCCCAGGGTTTTAATGAAAAACTGTTTTTT
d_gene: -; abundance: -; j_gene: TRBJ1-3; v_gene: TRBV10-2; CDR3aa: CASTTGSGNTIYF; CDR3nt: TGCGCCAGCACGACGGGCTCTGGAAACACCATATATTTT
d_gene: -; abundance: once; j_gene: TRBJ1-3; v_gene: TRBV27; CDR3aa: CASSLGLPSQGNTIYF; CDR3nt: TGTGCCAGCAGTCTGGGATTGCCCAGCCAAGGAAACACCATATATTTT
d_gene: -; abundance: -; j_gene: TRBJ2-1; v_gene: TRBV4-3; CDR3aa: CASSRRGLRDNEQFF; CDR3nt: TGCGCCAGCAGCCGTCGCGGACTCAGGGACAATGAGCAGTTCTTC
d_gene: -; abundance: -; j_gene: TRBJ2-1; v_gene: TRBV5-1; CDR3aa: CASSLEGALYNEQFF; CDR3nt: TGCGCCAGCAGCTTGGAGGGTGCTCTCTACAATGAGCAGTTCTTC
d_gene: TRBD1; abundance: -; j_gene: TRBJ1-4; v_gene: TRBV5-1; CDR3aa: CASSQKTGRQEKLFF; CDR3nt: TGCGCCAGCAGCCAGAAGACAGGGAGGCAGGAAAAACTGTTTTTT
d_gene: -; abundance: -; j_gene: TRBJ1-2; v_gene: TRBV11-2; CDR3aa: CASRGWRLDYGYTF; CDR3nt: TGTGCCAGCAGAGGGTGGCGGTTAGACTATGGCTACACCTTC